These 8 T cell receptor beta chains originate from one sample sequenced in a study of T-cell reconstitution after alpha-beta-depleted transplantation in children. Unique molecular identifiers were incorporated when the TCRbeta library was constructed. From the PCR reads, TCRdb called clonotypes with MiXCR, one entry per CDR3 protein. Here the sample spans about 150,000 distinct CDR3 sequences, 8% to 10% being singletons. Material: PBMCs, mostly from graft donor cells, obtained 180 days after TCRalphabeta/CD19-depleted stem cell transplant. The receptors originated from a female patient between 2 and 15 years old who had a stem cell transplant for congenital amegakaryocytic thrombocytopenia, so the T cells may come from the graft donor.

This clonotype is categorized as medium-sized. V is TRBV4-1 and J is TRBJ1-2; TRBD1 matches at 10 bases. The germline V gene encodes CDR1 MGHRA and CDR2 YSYEKL. CDR3 size: 20 residues. J lost 3 bases, V lost 0 bases, and 16 bases had no gene match. This CDR3 reads CASSQERTTGGVDWDYGYTF. CDR3 nucleotides: TGCGCCAGCAGCCAAGAAAGGACGACAGGGGGCGTAGACTGGGACTATGGCTACACCTTC.

In its sample, this clonotype was seen many times. The V and J genes are TRBV7-2 and TRBJ1-2; D is possibly TRBD1 (5 bases). Trimming took 2 bases from V and 6 from J, leaving 19 bases between them. Looked up from germline, CDR1 is SGHTA and CDR2 is FQGNSA. This CDR3 is built from 16 residues. The CDR3 loop is CASSLQRTTTTHGYTF. CDR3 in DNA: TGTGCCAGCAGCTTACAGAGGACAACAACGACTCATGGCTACACCTTC.

The V gene is TRBV2, the J gene TRBJ2-2; D possibly uses TRBD1 or TRBD2 (5 bases each). V lost 6 bases and J 4 bases, leaving 15 bases between the germline ends. The CDR3 loop spans 15 amino acids. The V gene's germline CDR1 is SNHLY and CDR2 FYNNEI. DNA for the CDR3: TGTGCCAGCAGAGCAGAGGGGACCAGCACCGGGGAGCTGTTTTTT. Translation gives CASRAEGTSTGELFF. Full variable domain (missing parts from reference TRBV2 and TRBJ2-2): EPEVTQTPSHQVTQMGQEVILRCVPISNHLYFYWYRQILGQKVEFLVSFYNNEISEKSEIFDDQFSVERPDGSNFTLKIRSTKLEDSAMYFCASRAEGTSTGELFFGEGSRLTVL.

The rearrangement joins TRBV6-5 to TRBJ1-4, with D perhaps matching TRBD1 (6 bases). The germline CDR1 and CDR2 sequences are MNHEY and SVGAGI. CDR3 length: 17 residues. V was pared by 4 bases and J by 1 base, with 16 bases between. In nucleotides, the CDR3 is TGTGCCAGCAGTTTCGACAGGAACGCTGTAACTAATGAAAAACTGTTTTTT. Its protein is CASSFDRNAVTNEKLFF.

V and J are TRBV6-6 and TRBJ1-4; D uncertain. Germline CDR1 reads MNHNY; CDR2 reads SVGAGI (reference sequence). This CDR3 comprises 13 residues. With 3 bases removed from V and 7 bases from J, the gap between germline ends came to 9 bases. The CDR3 region has the DNA TGTGCCAGCAGTTATGACCGCTTTGAAAAACTGTTTTTT. Protein: CASSYDRFEKLFF.

This clonotype was recorded many times. This chain connects TRBV28 to TRBJ2-7; TRBD2 aligns across 8 bases. The CDR3 contains 16 residues. V lost 4 bases and J lost 2; bases outside the gene matches: 10. Germline CDR1 MDHEN, CDR2 SYDVKM. In DNA, the CDR3 is TGTGCCAGCAGTTCCTTCACTAGCGGCGACACCTACGAGCAGTACTTC. Its translation: CASSSFTSGDTYEQYF.

The V call is TRBV20-1, the J call TRBJ2-5, with TRBD2 identical over 13 bases. There are 15 residues in the CDR3. Losses at the gene ends were 2 bases for V and 3 bases for J; bases not matched to a gene: 3. Germline assignment: CDR1 DFQATT and CDR2 SNEGSKA (reference sequence). This CDR3 reads CSARPGLAGKETQYF. CDR3 DNA: TGCAGTGCTAGACCGGGACTAGCGGGGAAAGAGACCCAGTACTTC.

This sequence joins TRBV7-2 and TRBJ2-1; 10 bases fit TRBD1. The CDR3 covers 17 residues. Germline assignment: CDR1 SGHTA and CDR2 FQGNSA. After removal of 3 bases from V and 7 bases from J, the junction contained 12 bases not matched to a gene. The CDR3 region has the DNA TGTGCCAGCAGCTTTACGCCGGGGACAGGGGATAGGAATGAGCAGTTCTTC. Residues: CASSFTPGTGDRNEQFF.